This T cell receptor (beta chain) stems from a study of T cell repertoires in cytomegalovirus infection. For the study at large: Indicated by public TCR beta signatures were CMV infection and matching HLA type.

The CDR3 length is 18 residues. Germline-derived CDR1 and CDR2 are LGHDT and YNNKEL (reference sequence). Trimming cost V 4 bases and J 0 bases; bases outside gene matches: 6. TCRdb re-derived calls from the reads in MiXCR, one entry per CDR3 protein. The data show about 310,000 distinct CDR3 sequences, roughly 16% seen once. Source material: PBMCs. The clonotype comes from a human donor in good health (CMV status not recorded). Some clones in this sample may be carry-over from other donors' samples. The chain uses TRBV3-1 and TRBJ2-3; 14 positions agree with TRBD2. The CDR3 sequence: CASSRGTSGGISTDTQYF. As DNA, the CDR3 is TGTGCCAGCAGCCGGGGGACTAGCGGGGGAATTAGCACAGATACGCAGTATTTT.